This T cell receptor beta chain was identified in a study of blood T cell repertoires in COVID-19. At the level of the study: COVID-19 samples from acute and convalescent phases originated in the United States, Italy and Spain.

CDR3 length: 12 residues. Per the germline V gene, CDR1 is SNHLY and CDR2 is FYNNEI. V lost 6 bases and J lost 10; bases outside the gene matches: 4. Original processing notes: Quantification of nucleated cells was approximated via reference gene primer amplification. The assay was immunoSEQ multiplex PCR, and TCRdb's table has in-frame clones only and misses some. The D gene and trimming were derived from the DNA, and the V and J assignments and clone size from that table. Here the sample spans 150,000 to 200,000 clones, roughly 81% being singletons. This chain joins TRBV2 and TRBJ2-1, with 9 bases fitting TRBD1. The sequenced sample was peripheral blood. The clonotype was recovered from a woman of 80 years or more with COVID-19, enrolled during active disease. CDR3 in DNA: TGTGCCAGCAGGCGACAGGGGGTGGAGCAGTTCTTC. It codes for CASRRQGVEQFF.